This T cell receptor (beta chain) was sequenced in a study of low-dose radiotherapy and immunotherapy resistance in tumors. Study as a whole: Cohort 1 patients were irradiated with 0.5 Gy fractions every 2 weeks to 6.5 Gy total. Participants in Cohort 2 were given 1 Gy per fraction every two weeks, for 13 Gy over 26 weeks. The patients were given nivolumab 240 mg every two weeks and ipilimumab 1 mg/kg every six weeks, through an intravenous route.

As to time point: after trial treatment. Treatment specified: LDRT plus nivolumab, ipilimumab, low-dose cyclophosphamide and aspirin (RACIN trial). Those who qualified had advanced solid tumors (lacking tumor-infiltrating lymphocytes). PCR amplification of the TCRs was performed with Phusion for 20 PCR cycles, and it relied on a constant-region primer together with a V-primer adapter. TCRdb passed the reads through MiXCR, listing each CDR3 protein once. The sample has 50,000 or so distinct CDR3 sequences; around 34% are singletons. Many counts were recorded for this clonotype. The V gene's germline CDR1 is SEHNR and CDR2 FQNEAQ (reference sequence). This CDR3 has 14 residues. Trimming removed 5 bases at V and 3 bases at J, with 14 bases between.

The sequenced sample was PBMCs, obtained after low-dose radiotherapy plus immunotherapy. The chain carries TRBV7-9 and TRBJ2-7; TRBD2 is a possible D gene (7 bases). The clonotype comes from a male donor with rectosigmoid adenocarcinoma. CDR3 DNA sequence: TGTGCCAGCAGCCGGGGGGACACCAACTACGAGCAGTACTTC. This encodes CASSRGDTNYEQYF.